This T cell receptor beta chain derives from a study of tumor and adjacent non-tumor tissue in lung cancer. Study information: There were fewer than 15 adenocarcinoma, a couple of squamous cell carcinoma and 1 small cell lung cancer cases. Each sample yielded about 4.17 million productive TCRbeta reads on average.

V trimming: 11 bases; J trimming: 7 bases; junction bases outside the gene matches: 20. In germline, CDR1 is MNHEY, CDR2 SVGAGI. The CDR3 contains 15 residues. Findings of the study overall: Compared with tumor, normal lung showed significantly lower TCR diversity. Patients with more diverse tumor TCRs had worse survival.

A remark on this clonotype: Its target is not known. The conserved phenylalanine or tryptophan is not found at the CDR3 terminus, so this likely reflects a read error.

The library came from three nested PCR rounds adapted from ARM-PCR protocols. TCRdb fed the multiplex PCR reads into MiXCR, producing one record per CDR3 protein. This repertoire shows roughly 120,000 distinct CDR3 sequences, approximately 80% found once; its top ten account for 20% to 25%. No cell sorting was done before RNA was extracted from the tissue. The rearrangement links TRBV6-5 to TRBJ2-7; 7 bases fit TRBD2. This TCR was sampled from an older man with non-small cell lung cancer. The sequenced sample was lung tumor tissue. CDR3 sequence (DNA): TGTGCCGTCGGAAGGAGACTAGCAGGTTCTCATGAGCAGTACATC. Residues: CAVGRRLAGSHEQYI.